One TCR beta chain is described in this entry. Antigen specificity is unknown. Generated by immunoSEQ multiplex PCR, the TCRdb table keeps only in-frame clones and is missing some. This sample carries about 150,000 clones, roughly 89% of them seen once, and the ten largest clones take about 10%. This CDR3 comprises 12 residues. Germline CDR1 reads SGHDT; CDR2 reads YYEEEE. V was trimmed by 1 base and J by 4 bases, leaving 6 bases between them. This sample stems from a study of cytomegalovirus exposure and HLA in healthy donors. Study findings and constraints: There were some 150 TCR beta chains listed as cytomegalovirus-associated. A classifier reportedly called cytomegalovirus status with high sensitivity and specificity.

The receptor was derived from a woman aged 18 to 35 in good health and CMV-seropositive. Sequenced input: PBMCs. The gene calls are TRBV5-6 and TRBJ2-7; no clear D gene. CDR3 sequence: CASSLTLYEQYF. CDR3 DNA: TGTGCCAGCAGCTTGACTCTGTACGAGCAGTACTTC. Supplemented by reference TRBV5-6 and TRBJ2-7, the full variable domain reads DAGVTQSPTHLIKTRGQQVTLRCSPKSGHDTVSWYQQALGQGPQFIFQYYEEEERQRGNFPDRFSGHQFPNYSSELNVNALLLGDSALYLCASSLTLYEQYFGPGTRLTVT.